A single sample gave rise to the 5 T cell receptor beta chains below, sequenced in a study of blood T cell repertoires in COVID-19. Here immunoSEQ multiplex PCR was the method, and the copy in TCRdb shows in-frame clones only, minus some. Seen here are about 250,000 clones, approximately 83% observed once, and the top ten hold approximately 4%. Sequenced material: PBMCs or T cells enriched from blood (not recorded which). Receptors were obtained from a woman younger than 45 who had recovered from COVID-19.

The V gene is TRBV29-1, the J gene TRBJ1-1; 9 bases fit TRBD1. The V gene end was trimmed by 6 bases and the J gene end by 0 bases; junction bases not matched to a gene: 2. CDR1 SQVTM and CDR2 ANQGSEA come from the germline V gene. This CDR3 comprises 13 residues. The DNA of the CDR3 is TGCAGCGTGGGGACAGGGATGAACACTGAAGCTTTCTTT. It encodes CSVGTGMNTEAFF.

The J gene is TRBJ2-5, the V gene TRBV10-1; TRBD1 might be the D (5 bases). CDR1 is WNHNN, CDR2 SYGVQD, per germline (reference sequence). V was trimmed by 2 bases and J by 3 bases, leaving 7 bases between them. The CDR3 is made up of 13 amino acids. The CDR3 here is CASSEAREETQYF. CDR3 DNA: TGCGCCAGCAGTGAGGCCAGGGAAGAGACCCAGTACTTC.

The chain has TRBV6-5 and TRBJ1-2; D possibly corresponds to TRBD1 (5 bases). With 7 bases removed from V and 3 bases from J, the gap between germline ends came to 12 bases. Per the germline V gene, CDR1 is MNHEY and CDR2 is SVGAGI. CDR3 length: 13 amino acids. CDR3 loop: CASTAGPYYGYTF. The CDR3, as DNA: TGTGCCAGCACAGCAGGGCCGTACTATGGCTACACCTTC.

This clone was detected only once. The J gene is TRBJ2-7, the V gene TRBV2; 7 nucleotides match TRBD1. The CDR3 contains 13 residues. V gave up 7 bases and J gave up 3 bases; unmatched junction bases: 6. CDR1 and CDR2 (germline): SNHLY, FYNNEI. The DNA for the CDR3 is TGTGCCAGCATAGGACAGGACCACTACGAGCAGTACTTC. Residues: CASIGQDHYEQYF. Looking up the rest from reference TRBV2 and TRBJ2-7 gives the full variable domain: EPEVTQTPSHQVTQMGQEVILRCVPISNHLYFYWYRQILGQKVEFLVSFYNNEISEKSEIFDDQFSVERPDGSNFTLKIRSTKLEDSAMYFCASIGQDHYEQYFGPGTRLTVT.

The chain carries TRBV29-1 and TRBJ1-1, with a weak D call TRBD1 (5 bases). The V end was cut by 7 bases, the J end by 2 bases, with 11 bases between. The CDR3 loop spans 12 amino acids. CDR1 is SQVTM and CDR2 is ANQGSEA in the germline V gene. This chain's CDR3 is CSAKTGNTEAFF. The CDR3 nucleotides are TGCAGCGCCAAAACAGGTAACACTGAAGCTTTCTTT.